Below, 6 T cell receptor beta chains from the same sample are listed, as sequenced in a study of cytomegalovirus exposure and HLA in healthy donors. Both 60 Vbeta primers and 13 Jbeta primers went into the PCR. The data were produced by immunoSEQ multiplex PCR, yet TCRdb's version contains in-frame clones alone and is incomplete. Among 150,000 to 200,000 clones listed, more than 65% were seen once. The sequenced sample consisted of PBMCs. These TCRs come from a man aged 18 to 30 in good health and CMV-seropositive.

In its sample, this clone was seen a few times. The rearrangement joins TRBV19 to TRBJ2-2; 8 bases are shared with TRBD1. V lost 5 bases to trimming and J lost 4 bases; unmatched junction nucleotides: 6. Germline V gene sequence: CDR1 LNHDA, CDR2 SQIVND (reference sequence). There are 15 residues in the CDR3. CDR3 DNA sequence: TGTGCCAGTAGTCGGACCACAGGGGGCACCGGGGAGCTGTTTTTT. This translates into CASSRTTGGTGELFF.

CDR3 sequence (DNA): TGTGCCAGCAGCGTAGACAGTTACACCGGGGAGCTGTTTTTT. Translating gives CASSVDSYTGELFF. The chain is built from TRBV9 and TRBJ2-2; D unresolved. The V gene's germline CDR1 is SGDLS and CDR2 YYNGEE. V was clipped by 0 bases and J by 3 bases, with 6 bases between them. This CDR3 is built from 14 residues.

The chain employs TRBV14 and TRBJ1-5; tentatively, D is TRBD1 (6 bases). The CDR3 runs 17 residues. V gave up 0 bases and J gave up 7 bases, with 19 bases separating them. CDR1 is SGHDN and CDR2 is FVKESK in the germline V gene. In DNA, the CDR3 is TGTGCCAGCAGCCAAGATCAGTGGGTCGGGGACAACCAGCCCCAGCATTTT. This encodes CASSQDQWVGDNQPQHF.

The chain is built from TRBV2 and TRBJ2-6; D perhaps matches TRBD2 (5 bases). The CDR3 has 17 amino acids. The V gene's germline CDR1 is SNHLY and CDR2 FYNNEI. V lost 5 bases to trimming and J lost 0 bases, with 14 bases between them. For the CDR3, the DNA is TGTGCCAGCAGTCAAACTGGGAGAGACTCTGGGGCCAACGTCCTGACTTTC. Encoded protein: CASSQTGRDSGANVLTF.

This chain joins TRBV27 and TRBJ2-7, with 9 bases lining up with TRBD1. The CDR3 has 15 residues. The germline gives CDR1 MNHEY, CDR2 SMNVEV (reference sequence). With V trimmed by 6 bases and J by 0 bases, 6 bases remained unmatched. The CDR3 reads CASRWDRVSSYEQYF. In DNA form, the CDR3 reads TGTGCCAGCAGGTGGGACAGGGTAAGCTCCTACGAGCAGTACTTC.

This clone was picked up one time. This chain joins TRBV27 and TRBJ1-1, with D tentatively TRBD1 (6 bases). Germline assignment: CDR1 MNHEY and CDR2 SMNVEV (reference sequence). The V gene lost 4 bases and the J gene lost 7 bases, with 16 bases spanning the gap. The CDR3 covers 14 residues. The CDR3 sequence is CASSYTGFRNEAFF. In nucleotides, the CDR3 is TGTGCCAGCAGTTATACAGGGTTTCGGAATGAAGCTTTCTTT.